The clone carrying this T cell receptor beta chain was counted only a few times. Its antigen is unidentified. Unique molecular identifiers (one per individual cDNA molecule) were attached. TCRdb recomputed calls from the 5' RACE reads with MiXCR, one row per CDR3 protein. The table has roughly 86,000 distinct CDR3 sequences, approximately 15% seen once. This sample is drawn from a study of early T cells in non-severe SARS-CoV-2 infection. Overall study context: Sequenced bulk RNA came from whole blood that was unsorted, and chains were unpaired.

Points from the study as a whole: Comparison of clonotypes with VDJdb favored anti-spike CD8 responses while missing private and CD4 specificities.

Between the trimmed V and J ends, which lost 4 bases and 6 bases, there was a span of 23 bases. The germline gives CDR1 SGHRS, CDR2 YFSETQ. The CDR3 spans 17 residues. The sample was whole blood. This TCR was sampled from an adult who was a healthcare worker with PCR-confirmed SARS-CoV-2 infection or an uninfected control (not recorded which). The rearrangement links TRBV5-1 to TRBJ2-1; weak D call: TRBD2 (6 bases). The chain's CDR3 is CASSLTGYRDSINEQFF. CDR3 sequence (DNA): TGCGCCAGCAGCCTTACAGGCTACCGGGACTCGATCAATGAGCAGTTCTTC.